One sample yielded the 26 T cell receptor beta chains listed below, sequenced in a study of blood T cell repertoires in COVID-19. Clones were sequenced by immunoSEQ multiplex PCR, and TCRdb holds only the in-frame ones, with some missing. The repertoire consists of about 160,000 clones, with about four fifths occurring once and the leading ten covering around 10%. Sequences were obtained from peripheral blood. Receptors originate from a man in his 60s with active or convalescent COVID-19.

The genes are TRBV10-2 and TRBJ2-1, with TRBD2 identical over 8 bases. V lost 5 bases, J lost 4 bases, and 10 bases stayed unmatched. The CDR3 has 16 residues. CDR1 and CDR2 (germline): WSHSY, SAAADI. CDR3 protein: CASSSRAGGKYNEQFF. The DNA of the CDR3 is TGCGCCAGCAGTTCAAGGGCGGGGGGAAAATACAATGAGCAGTTCTTC.

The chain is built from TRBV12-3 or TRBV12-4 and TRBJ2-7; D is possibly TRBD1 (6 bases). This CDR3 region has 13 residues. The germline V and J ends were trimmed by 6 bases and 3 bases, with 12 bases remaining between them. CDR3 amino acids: CASSNTDSYEQYF. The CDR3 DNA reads TGTGCCAGCAGCAACACGGACAGCTACGAGCAGTACTTC.

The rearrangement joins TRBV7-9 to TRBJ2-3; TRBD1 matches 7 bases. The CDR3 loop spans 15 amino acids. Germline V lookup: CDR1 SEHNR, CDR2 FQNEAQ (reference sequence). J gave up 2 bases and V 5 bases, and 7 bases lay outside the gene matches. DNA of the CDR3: TGTGCCAGCAGCCACTCGACAGGGACCACAGATACGCAGTATTTT. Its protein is CASSHSTGTTDTQYF.

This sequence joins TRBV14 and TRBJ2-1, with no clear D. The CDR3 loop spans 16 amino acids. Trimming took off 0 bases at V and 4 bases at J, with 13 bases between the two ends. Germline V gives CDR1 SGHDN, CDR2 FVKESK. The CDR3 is CASSQDVIALYNEQFF. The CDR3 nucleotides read TGTGCCAGCAGCCAAGATGTTATAGCCCTATACAATGAGCAGTTCTTC.

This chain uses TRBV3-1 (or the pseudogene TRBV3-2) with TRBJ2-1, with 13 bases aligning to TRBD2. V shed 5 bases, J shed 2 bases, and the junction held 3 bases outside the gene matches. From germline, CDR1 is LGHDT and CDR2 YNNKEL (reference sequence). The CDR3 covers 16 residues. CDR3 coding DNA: TGTGCCAGCAGCACTGGGACTAGCGGGACCTACAATGAGCAGTTCTTC. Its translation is CASSTGTSGTYNEQFF.

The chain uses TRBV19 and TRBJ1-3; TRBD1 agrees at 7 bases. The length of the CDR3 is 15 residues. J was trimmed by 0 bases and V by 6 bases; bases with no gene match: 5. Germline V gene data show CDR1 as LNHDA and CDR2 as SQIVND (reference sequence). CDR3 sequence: CASSSGDSSGNTIYF. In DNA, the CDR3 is TGTGCCAGTAGCTCAGGGGACAGCTCTGGAAACACCATATATTTT.

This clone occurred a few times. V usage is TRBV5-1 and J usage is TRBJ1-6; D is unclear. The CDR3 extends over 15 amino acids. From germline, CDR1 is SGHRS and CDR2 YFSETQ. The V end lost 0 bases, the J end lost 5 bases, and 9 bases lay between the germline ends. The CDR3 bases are TGCGCCAGCAGCTTGGGAGGGAGTGATAATTCACCCCTCCACTTT. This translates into CASSLGGSDNSPLHF.

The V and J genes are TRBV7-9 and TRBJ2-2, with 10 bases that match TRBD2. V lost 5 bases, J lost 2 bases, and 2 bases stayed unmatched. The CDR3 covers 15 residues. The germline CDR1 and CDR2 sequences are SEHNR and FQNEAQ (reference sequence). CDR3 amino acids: CASSPSGGNTGELFF. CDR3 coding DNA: TGTGCCAGCAGCCCTAGCGGGGGTAACACCGGGGAGCTGTTTTTT.

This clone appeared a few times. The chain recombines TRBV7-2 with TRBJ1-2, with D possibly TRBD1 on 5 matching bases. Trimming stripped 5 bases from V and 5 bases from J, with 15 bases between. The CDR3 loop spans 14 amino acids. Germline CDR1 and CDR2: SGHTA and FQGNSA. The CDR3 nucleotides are TGTGCCAGCAGCCCCCGTATGAAGGGGTATGGCTACACCTTC. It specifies CASSPRMKGYGYTF.

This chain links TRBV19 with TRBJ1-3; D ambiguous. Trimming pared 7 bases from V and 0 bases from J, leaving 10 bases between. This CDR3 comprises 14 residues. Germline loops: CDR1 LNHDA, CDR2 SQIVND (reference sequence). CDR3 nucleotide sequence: TGTGCCAGTATCGACCGGGGCTCTGGAAACACCATATATTTT. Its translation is CASIDRGSGNTIYF.

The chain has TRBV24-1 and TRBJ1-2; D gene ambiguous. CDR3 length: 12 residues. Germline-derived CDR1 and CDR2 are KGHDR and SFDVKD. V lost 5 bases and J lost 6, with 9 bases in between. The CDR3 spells CATSVAGDGYTF. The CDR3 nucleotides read TGTGCCACCAGTGTTGCGGGTGATGGCTACACCTTC.

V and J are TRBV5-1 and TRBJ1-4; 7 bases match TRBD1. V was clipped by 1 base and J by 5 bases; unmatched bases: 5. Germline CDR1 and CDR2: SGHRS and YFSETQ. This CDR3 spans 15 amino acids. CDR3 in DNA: TGCGCCAGCAGCTTGTACCGGGACAGCAATGAAAAACTGTTTTTT. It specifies CASSLYRDSNEKLFF.

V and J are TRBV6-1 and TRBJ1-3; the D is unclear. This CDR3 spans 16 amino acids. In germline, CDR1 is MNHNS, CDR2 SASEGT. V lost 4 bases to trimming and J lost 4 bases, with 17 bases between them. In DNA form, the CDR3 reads TGTGCCAGCAGTGGTATGGGCAGGTCGGCCGGAAACACCATATATTTT. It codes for CASSGMGRSAGNTIYF.

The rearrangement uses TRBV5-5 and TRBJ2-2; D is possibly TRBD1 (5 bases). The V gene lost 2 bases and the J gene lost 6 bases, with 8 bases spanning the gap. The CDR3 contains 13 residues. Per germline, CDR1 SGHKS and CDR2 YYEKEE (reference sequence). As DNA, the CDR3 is TGTGCCAGCAGCTTACAGGCCCCCGGGGAGCTGTTTTTT. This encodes CASSLQAPGELFF. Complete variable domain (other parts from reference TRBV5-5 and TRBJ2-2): DAGVTQSPTHLIKTRGQQVTLRCSPISGHKSVSWYQQVLGQGPQFIFQYYEKEERGRGNFPDRFSARQFPNYSSELNVNALLLGDSALYLCASSLQAPGELFFGEGSRLTVL.

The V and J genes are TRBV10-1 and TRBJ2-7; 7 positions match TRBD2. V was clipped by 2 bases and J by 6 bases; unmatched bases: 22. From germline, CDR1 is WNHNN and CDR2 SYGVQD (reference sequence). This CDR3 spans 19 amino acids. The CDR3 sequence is CASSELPTGGPRFLREQYF. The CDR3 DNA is TGCGCCAGCAGTGAGCTACCCACGGGAGGCCCCAGATTCCTACGCGAGCAGTACTTC.

The CDR3 DNA reads TGTGCCAGCAGCTCCCCGGGGTTCTCCTACAATGAGCAGTTCTTC. Protein sequence: CASSSPGFSYNEQFF. The chain recombines TRBV7-9 with TRBJ2-1; tentative D call: TRBD2 (5 bases). The CDR3 has 15 amino acids. The germline V and J ends were trimmed by 4 bases and 0 bases, with 10 bases remaining between them. Germline assignment: CDR1 SEHNR and CDR2 FQNEAQ (reference sequence). Using reference TRBV7-9 and TRBJ2-1 for the parts outside the CDR3, the full variable domain is DTGVSQNPRHKITKRGQNVTFRCDPISEHNRLYWYRQTLGQGPEFLTYFQNEAQLEKSRLLSDRFSAERPKGSFSTLEIQRTEQGDSAMYLCASSSPGFSYNEQFFGPGTRLTVL.

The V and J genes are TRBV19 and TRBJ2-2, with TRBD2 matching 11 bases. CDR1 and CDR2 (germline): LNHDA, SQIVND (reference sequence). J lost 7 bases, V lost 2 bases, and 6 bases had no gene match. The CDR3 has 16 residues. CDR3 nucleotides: TGTGCCAGTAGTATACCCCTAGCGGGGGGCGGCGGGGAGCTGTTTTTT. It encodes CASSIPLAGGGGELFF.

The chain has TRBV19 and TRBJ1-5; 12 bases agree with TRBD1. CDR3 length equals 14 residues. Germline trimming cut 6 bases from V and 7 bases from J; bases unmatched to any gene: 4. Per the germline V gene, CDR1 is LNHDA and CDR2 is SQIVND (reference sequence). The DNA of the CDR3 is TGTGCCAGTAGCGGGACAGGGGGCGGGCAGCCCCAGCATTTT. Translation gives CASSGTGGGQPQHF.

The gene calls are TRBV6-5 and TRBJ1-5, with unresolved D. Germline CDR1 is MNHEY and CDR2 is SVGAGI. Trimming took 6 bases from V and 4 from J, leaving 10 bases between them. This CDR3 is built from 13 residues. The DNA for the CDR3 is TGTGCCAGCAGATCCGACACAAATCAGCCCCAGCATTTT. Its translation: CASRSDTNQPQHF.

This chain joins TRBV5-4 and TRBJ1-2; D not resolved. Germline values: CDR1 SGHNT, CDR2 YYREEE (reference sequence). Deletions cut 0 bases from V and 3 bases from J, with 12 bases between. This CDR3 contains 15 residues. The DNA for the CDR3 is TGTGCCAGCAGCTTGGCCGGGTACTGGGACTATGGCTACACCTTC. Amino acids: CASSLAGYWDYGYTF.

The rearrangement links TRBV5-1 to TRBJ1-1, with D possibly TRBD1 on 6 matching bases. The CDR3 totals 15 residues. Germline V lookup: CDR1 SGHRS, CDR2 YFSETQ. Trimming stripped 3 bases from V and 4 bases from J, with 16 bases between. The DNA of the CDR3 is TGCGCCAGCAGCTCGGGGACATTTCAAGGCACTGAAGCTTTCTTT. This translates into CASSSGTFQGTEAFF.

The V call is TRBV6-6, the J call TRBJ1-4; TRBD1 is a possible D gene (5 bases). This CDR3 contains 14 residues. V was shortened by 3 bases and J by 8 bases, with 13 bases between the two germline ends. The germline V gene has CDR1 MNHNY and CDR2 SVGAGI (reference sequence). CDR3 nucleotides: TGTGCCAGCAGTTATGGGGGGATTGAAGAAAAACTGTTTTTT. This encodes CASSYGGIEEKLFF.

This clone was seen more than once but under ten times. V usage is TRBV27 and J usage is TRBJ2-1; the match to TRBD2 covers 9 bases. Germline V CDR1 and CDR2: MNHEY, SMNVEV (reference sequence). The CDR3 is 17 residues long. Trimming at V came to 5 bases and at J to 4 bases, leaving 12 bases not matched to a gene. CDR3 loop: CASSPPRGRGGYNEQFF. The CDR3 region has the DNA TGTGCCAGCAGTCCGCCTCGAGGGCGGGGGGGTTACAATGAGCAGTTCTTC.

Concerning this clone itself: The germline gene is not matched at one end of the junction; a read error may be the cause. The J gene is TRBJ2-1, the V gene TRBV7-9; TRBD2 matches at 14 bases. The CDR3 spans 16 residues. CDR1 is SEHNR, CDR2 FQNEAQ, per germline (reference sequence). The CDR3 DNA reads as TGTGCCAGCAGCCTAGCGACTAGCGGGAGGGACGGGGAGCAGTTCTTC. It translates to CASSLATSGRDGEQFF.

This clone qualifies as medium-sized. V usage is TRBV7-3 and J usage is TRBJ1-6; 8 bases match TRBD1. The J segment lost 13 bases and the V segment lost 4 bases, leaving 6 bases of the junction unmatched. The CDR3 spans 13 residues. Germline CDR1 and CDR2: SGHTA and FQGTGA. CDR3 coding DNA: TGTGCCAGCAGCTCGGCACAGGGGGGGCCCCTCCACTTT. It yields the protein CASSSAQGGPLHF. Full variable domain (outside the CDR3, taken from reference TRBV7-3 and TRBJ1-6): GAGVSQTPSNKVTEKGKYVELRCDPISGHTALYWYRQSLGQGPEFLIYFQGTGAADDSGLPNDRFFAVRPEGSVSTLKIQRTERGDSAVYLCASSSAQGGPLHFGNGTRLTVT.

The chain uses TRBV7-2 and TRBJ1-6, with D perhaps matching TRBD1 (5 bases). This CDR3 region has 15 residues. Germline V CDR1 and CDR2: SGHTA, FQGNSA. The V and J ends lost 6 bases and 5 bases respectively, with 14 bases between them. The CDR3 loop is CASRGGTVNNSPLHF. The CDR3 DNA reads TGTGCCAGCAGAGGAGGGACGGTTAATAATTCACCCCTCCACTTT.